A single T cell receptor (beta chain) is shown here with its context. Trimming shortened V by 7 bases and J by 3 bases, and 10 bases separated the two germline ends. This CDR3 region has 12 residues. Germline-derived CDR1 and CDR2 are WSHSY and SAAADI. This record comes from a study of Graves' ophthalmopathy and Graves' hyperthyroidism. RNA transcripts were the source from which TCR beta CDR3 regions were amplified. First-round RT-PCR used HTBI primers; second-round multiplex PCR followed. Each CDR3 protein is one row after TCRdb ran MiXCR on the multiplex PCR reads. The sample holds 450,000 to 600,000 distinct CDR3 sequences, under 40% seen once.

Material for sequencing was peripheral blood or thyroid tissue (not recorded which). This clonotype was sampled from an adult man with Graves' hyperthyroidism. The V gene is TRBV10-2, the J gene TRBJ2-7; D gene ambiguous. The CDR3 spells CASTGIFYEQYF. DNA for the CDR3: TGCGCCAGCACAGGTATCTTCTACGAGCAGTACTTC.